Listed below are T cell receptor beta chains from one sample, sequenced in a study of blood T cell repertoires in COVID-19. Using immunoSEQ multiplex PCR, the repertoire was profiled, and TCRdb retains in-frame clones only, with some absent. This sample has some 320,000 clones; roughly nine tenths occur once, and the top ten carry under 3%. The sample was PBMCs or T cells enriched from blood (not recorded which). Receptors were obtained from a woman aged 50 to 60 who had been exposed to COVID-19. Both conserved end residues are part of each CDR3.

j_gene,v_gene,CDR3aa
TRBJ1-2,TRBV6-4,CASSESAEGGYTF
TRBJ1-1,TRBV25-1,CASSVGQGYTEAFF
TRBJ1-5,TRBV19,CATRGLDQPQHF
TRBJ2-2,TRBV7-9,CASSSHATGELFF
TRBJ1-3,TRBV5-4,CASSGTGAGNTIYF
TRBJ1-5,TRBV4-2,CASSPRQGSNQPQHF
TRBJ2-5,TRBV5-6,CASSLQSLTSAETQYF
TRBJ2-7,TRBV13,CASSSRGTTGSYEQYF
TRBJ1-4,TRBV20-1,CSASGGGSEKLFF
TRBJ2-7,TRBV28,CASSSSGVRVNSYEQYF
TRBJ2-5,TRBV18,CASSRTSGGYQETQYF
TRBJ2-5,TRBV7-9,CASSGVALAETQYF
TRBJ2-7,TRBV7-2,CASSPGQSYEQYF
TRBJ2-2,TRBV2,CASSDPGGGTGELFF
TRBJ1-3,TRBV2,CASSEHTDRNTIYF
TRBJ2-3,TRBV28,CASSLLGGGVEDTQYF
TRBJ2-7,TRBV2,CASSEVGRGHEQYF
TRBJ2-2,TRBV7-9,CASRQQQGASGELFF
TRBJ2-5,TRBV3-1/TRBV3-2,CASSQLYAGGETQYF
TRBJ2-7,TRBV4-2,CASSQDGSRAGNEQYF
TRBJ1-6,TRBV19,CASSIGLNSPLHF
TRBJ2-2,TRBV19,CASTLDSNTGELFF
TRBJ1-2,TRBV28,CASSSPSVTGPYGYTF
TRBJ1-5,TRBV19,CASSIIGDSNQPQHF
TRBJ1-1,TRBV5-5,CASSPDVTGGNEAFF
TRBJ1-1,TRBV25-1,CASTIQGMNTEAFF
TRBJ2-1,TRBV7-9,CASRSDSYNEQFF
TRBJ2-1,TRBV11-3,CASSSEGEQFF
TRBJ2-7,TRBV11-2,CASSLGTTGFFYEQYF
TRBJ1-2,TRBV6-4,CASSSDSRAFYGYTF
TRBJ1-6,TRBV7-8,CASSLHGDRVSPLHF
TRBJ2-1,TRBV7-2,CASSLVGTSGGIVNEQFF
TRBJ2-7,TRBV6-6,CASSPSGVAGLNSYEQYF
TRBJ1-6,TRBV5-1,CASKNNFVSVWSSYNSPLHF
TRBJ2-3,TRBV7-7,CASSPLLAGDRTQYF
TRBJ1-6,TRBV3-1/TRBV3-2,CASSQDTRNSPLHF
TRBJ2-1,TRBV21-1,CASRTRGGGMNNEQFF
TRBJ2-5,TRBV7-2,CASSSVTSGGGTQYF
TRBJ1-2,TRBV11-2,CASSLTQRDSVYFYGYTF
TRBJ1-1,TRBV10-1,CASEEEAFF
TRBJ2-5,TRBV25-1,CASSEGGGLKTQYF